These 4 T cell receptor beta chains were sequenced from one sample in a study of control samples from healthy donors and cancer patients. The assay was immunoSEQ multiplex PCR, and TCRdb's table has in-frame clones only and misses some. The sample lists some 130,000 clones, around 92% occurring once. The sample taken for sequencing was blood. These receptors were obtained from a woman in her fifties or sixties in good health.

This clone was counted between two and nine times. The V call is TRBV2, the J call TRBJ1-5; D unresolved. V was shortened by 7 bases and J by 0 bases, with 4 bases between the two germline ends. The germline gives CDR1 SNHLY, CDR2 FYNNEI. The CDR3 runs 12 residues. The CDR3 loop is CASTDSNQPQHF. In nucleotides, the CDR3 is TGTGCCAGCACTGATAGCAATCAGCCCCAGCATTTT.

This clone was detected once. The gene calls are TRBV5-1 and TRBJ2-6; D unclear. The CDR3 extends over 15 amino acids. The V end was cut by 7 bases, the J end by 0 bases, with 11 bases between. Germline lookup yields CDR1 SGHRS and CDR2 YFSETQ. CDR3 region: CASDTGSSGANVLTF. The CDR3 DNA follows: TGCGCCAGCGACACCGGAAGCTCTGGGGCCAACGTCCTGACTTTC.

The rearrangement links TRBV5-4 to TRBJ2-1, with D maybe TRBD2 (5 bases). V was shortened by 0 bases and J by 3 bases, with 10 bases between the two germline ends. Germline CDR1 reads SGHNT; CDR2 reads YYREEE (reference sequence). The CDR3 loop spans 15 amino acids. CDR3 DNA sequence: TGTGCCAGCAGCTTGGCTCTAGGAGGCTACAATGAGCAGTTCTTC. This sequence encodes CASSLALGGYNEQFF.

The chain links TRBV6-5 to TRBJ1-5; D is undetermined. The length of the CDR3 is 15 residues. Germline V gives CDR1 MNHEY, CDR2 SVGAGI. The V end was cut by 7 bases, the J end by 0 bases, with 13 bases between. The CDR3 sequence is CASKIDGNSNQPQHF. In nucleotides, the CDR3 is TGTGCCAGCAAGATAGACGGTAATAGCAATCAGCCCCAGCATTTT.